Each of the 26 T cell receptor beta chains below was sequenced from the same sample in a study of CD8 T cells in Susac syndrome. Random hexamers were used to reverse transcribe an amount of about 0.5 to 1 ug RNA. TCRdb re-analysed the immunoSEQ multiplex PCR reads in MiXCR, keeping a single row per CDR3 protein. This sample has about 440,000 distinct CDR3 sequences, with 75% to 90% found just once. Input material: CD8+ T cells from PBMCs. The receptors derive from a human donor with multiple sclerosis.

As for this clonotype: One junction end does not reproduce the germline sequence, and a read error may be involved. The chain recombines TRBV6-5 with TRBJ2-7; 8 nucleotides align to TRBD2. The CDR3 contains 17 residues. Germline loops: CDR1 MNHEY, CDR2 SVGAGI. The CDR3 DNA reads as TGTGCCAGCAGTTACTCGATGGGGCCTAGCGGGCCTTACGAGCGGTACTTC. It yields the protein CASSYSMGPSGPYERYF.

The genes are TRBV28 and TRBJ1-1; tentative D call: TRBD1 (6 bases). Germline-derived CDR1 and CDR2 are MDHEN and SYDVKM. The CDR3 is made up of 15 amino acids. V lost 5 bases to trimming and J lost 0 bases, with 13 bases between them. The CDR3 loop reads CASSLPNRVNTEAFF. The CDR3 DNA follows: TGTGCCAGCAGTCTTCCTAACAGGGTGAACACTGAAGCTTTCTTT. The full variable domain, in which reference TRBV28 and TRBJ1-1 provide the parts outside the CDR3, is DVKVTQSSRYLVKRTGEKVFLECVQDMDHENMFWYRQDPGLGLRLIYFSYDVKMKEKGDIPEGYSVSREKKERFSLILESASTNQTSMYLCASSLPNRVNTEAFFGQGTRLTVV.

The CDR3 loop reads CASRRVLAGPNEQFF. The CDR3 DNA sequence: TGTGCCAGCAGGAGAGTGCTAGCGGGCCCCAATGAGCAGTTCTTC. The J gene is TRBJ2-1, the V gene TRBV6-1; TRBD2 matches 8 bases. This CDR3 is built from 15 residues. Losses at the gene ends were 6 bases for V and 6 bases for J; bases not matched to a gene: 10. CDR1 MNHNS and CDR2 SASEGT come from the germline V gene.

This chain joins TRBV11-1 and TRBJ2-5; D tentatively reads TRBD1 or TRBD2 (6 bases each). The CDR3 runs 14 residues. The V end was cut by 3 bases, the J end by 5 bases, with 13 bases between. Per germline, CDR1 SGHAT and CDR2 FQDESV (reference sequence). CDR3 sequence reads: CASSFLGGFETQYF. In DNA form, the CDR3 reads TGTGCCAGCAGCTTTCTAGGGGGGTTCGAGACCCAGTACTTC.

The rearrangement joins TRBV15 to TRBJ2-7; no definite D call. V lost 4 bases to trimming and J lost 0 bases, with 10 bases between them. The CDR3 loop spans 14 amino acids. CDR1 and CDR2 from the germline V gene are LNHNV and YYDKDF (reference sequence). For the CDR3, the DNA is TGTGCCACCAGCACGTGGAGAAGCTCCTACGAGCAGTACTTC. Translated, it gives CATSTWRSSYEQYF.

The CDR3 coding sequence is TGTGCCAGCAACCAGGGGGGTAGGGACACCGGGGAGCTGTTTTTT. It encodes CASNQGGRDTGELFF. The chain has TRBV28 and TRBJ2-2, with a tentative D call TRBD1 (7 bases). The germline V gene encodes CDR1 MDHEN and CDR2 SYDVKM. V dropped 7 bases and J dropped 3 bases, with 15 bases sitting between them. The CDR3 is 15 residues long.

V is TRBV4-1 and J is TRBJ1-4; 8 positions agree with TRBD1. Germline-derived CDR1 and CDR2 are MGHRA and YSYEKL. The CDR3 length is 15 residues. After removal of 0 bases from V and 8 bases from J, the junction contained 5 bases not matched to a gene. As DNA, the CDR3 is TGCGCCAGCAGCCAAGAGTGGACAGGGCCCGAAAAACTGTTTTTT. Translation: CASSQEWTGPEKLFF.

This clonotype was counted a few times. The chain recombines TRBV14 with TRBJ2-7, with D possibly being TRBD1 (6 bases). V shed 0 bases and J shed 2 bases, with 11 bases lying between them. Looked up from germline, CDR1 is SGHDN and CDR2 is FVKESK. CDR3 size: 15 residues. CDR3 in amino acids: CASSQEPGDTYEQYF. The CDR3 DNA is TGTGCCAGCAGCCAAGAACCCGGGGACACCTACGAGCAGTACTTC.

The chain employs TRBV5-1 and TRBJ2-7, with D maybe TRBD2 (5 bases). The CDR3 is 14 residues long. CDR1 is SGHRS, CDR2 YFSETQ, per germline. The V and J ends lost 9 bases and 0 bases respectively, with 16 bases between them. CDR3 loop: CATSLLGSSYEQYF. CDR3 coding DNA: TGCGCCACCTCTCTACTAGGGAGCTCCTACGAGCAGTACTTC. Filled out from reference TRBV5-1 and TRBJ2-7, the complete variable domain reads KAGVTQTPRYLIKTRGQQVTLSCSPISGHRSVSWYQQTPGQGLQFLFEYFSETQRNKGNFPGRFSGRQFSNSRSEMNVSTLELGDSALYLCATSLLGSSYEQYFGPGTRLTVT.

V usage is TRBV27 and J usage is TRBJ2-5; possibly TRBD2 for D (6 bases). V lost 6 bases and J 1 base, leaving 15 bases between the germline ends. This CDR3 is built from 15 residues. Germline loops: CDR1 MNHEY, CDR2 SMNVEV (reference sequence). Here the CDR3 reads CASRIGASAQETQYF. For the CDR3, the DNA is TGTGCCAGCAGGATTGGGGCTAGCGCCCAAGAGACCCAGTACTTC.

CDR3 in DNA: TGTGCCAGCAGTGAACGTCCAGGTTACAATGAGCAGTTCTTC. It translates to CASSERPGYNEQFF. The chain uses TRBV25-1 and TRBJ2-1; D gene uncertain. The CDR3 contains 14 residues. Trimming pared 2 bases from V and 4 bases from J, leaving 9 bases between. Germline loops: CDR1 MGHDK, CDR2 SYGVNS. The full variable domain, rest sourced from reference TRBV25-1 and TRBJ2-1, is EADIYQTPRYLVIGTGKKITLECSQTMGHDKMYWYQQDPGMELHLIHYSYGVNSTEKGDLSSESTVSRIRTEHFPLTLESARPSHTSQYLCASSERPGYNEQFFGPGTRLTVL.

The chain recombines TRBV15 with TRBJ1-2; 8 nucleotides align to TRBD1. Germline V gives CDR1 LNHNV, CDR2 YYDKDF (reference sequence). CDR3 length: 13 residues. J lost 6 bases, V lost 4 bases, and 4 bases had no gene match. As DNA, the CDR3 is TGTGCCACCAGCACCGGGACAGGAGATGGCTACACCTTC. It encodes CATSTGTGDGYTF.

The chain joins TRBV4-1 to TRBJ1-1; unclear D gene. Per germline, CDR1 MGHRA and CDR2 YSYEKL. V shed 2 bases and J shed 6 bases, with 13 bases lying between them. The CDR3 totals 14 residues. The CDR3 spells CASSQITGSPEAFF. The CDR3, as DNA: TGCGCCAGCAGCCAAATTACGGGATCCCCTGAAGCTTTCTTT.

The chain carries TRBV29-1 and TRBJ2-3; D uncertain. With 2 bases removed from V and 2 bases from J, the gap between germline ends came to 20 bases. CDR3 length: 17 residues. From germline, CDR1 is SQVTM and CDR2 ANQGSEA. CDR3 sequence: CSVESLTWLYYTDTQYF. CDR3 nucleotides: TGCAGCGTTGAATCTTTAACCTGGCTATACTACACAGATACGCAGTATTTT.

V gene TRBV28 combines with J gene TRBJ1-5, with 7 bases that match TRBD1. CDR3 length equals 15 residues. In germline, CDR1 is MDHEN, CDR2 SYDVKM. V shed 9 bases, J shed 7 bases, and the junction held 15 bases outside the gene matches. CDR3 sequence (DNA): TGTGCCAGTAGACAACTTACAGACAGGGCCCAGCCCCAGCATTTT. Its protein product is CASRQLTDRAQPQHF. The complete variable domain, with remaining parts taken from reference TRBV28 and TRBJ1-5, reads DVKVTQSSRYLVKRTGEKVFLECVQDMDHENMFWYRQDPGLGLRLIYFSYDVKMKEKGDIPEGYSVSREKKERFSLILESASTNQTSMYLCASRQLTDRAQPQHFGDGTRLSIL.

The chain links TRBV12-3 or TRBV12-4 to TRBJ1-2; 10 bases are a match to TRBD1. Germline trimming cut 6 bases from V and 0 bases from J; bases unmatched to any gene: 7. CDR3 length: 16 residues. CDR3 amino acids: CASSPTGTGANYGYTF. For the CDR3, the DNA is TGTGCCAGCAGCCCAACCGGGACAGGGGCTAACTATGGCTACACCTTC.

The gene calls are TRBV19 and TRBJ2-7; the D gene is possibly TRBD1 (5 bases). Germline loops: CDR1 LNHDA, CDR2 SQIVND (reference sequence). The CDR3 length is 12 residues. Trimming cost V 5 bases and J 2 bases, with 7 bases left between them. CDR3 region: CASSETAYEQYF. In DNA form, the CDR3 reads TGTGCCAGTAGTGAGACAGCCTACGAGCAGTACTTC.

J is TRBJ2-3 and V is TRBV28, with D possibly matching TRBD2 (5 bases). The CDR3 covers 17 residues. In germline, CDR1 is MDHEN, CDR2 SYDVKM. V lost 6 bases and J 3 bases, leaving 22 bases between the germline ends. CDR3: CASSSSQERIFTDTQYF. The CDR3 DNA reads TGTGCCAGCAGCTCAAGTCAGGAGCGGATCTTTACAGATACGCAGTATTTT. The entire variable domain, with the rest obtained from reference TRBV28 and TRBJ2-3, is as follows: DVKVTQSSRYLVKRTGEKVFLECVQDMDHENMFWYRQDPGLGLRLIYFSYDVKMKEKGDIPEGYSVSREKKERFSLILESASTNQTSMYLCASSSSQERIFTDTQYFGPGTRLTVL.

The chain carries TRBV13 and TRBJ1-1; D is perhaps TRBD1 (5 bases). Trimming shortened V by 4 bases and J by 1 base, and 13 bases separated the two germline ends. Germline V gives CDR1 PRHDT, CDR2 FYEKMQ (reference sequence). The CDR3 consists of 15 residues. In nucleotides, the CDR3 is TGTGCCAGCAGCTCGACAGAATCCGCGAACACTGAAGCTTTCTTT. The encoded protein is CASSSTESANTEAFF.

The count of this clonotype is one. This chain connects TRBV5-4 to TRBJ2-5; either TRBD1 or TRBD2 may fit D (5 bases each). Germline V gene sequence: CDR1 SGHNT, CDR2 YYREEE (reference sequence). The CDR3 sequence is 14 residues long. With 4 bases removed from V and 9 bases from J, the gap between germline ends came to 19 bases. In DNA form, the CDR3 reads TGTGCCAGCAGCCCTCCTGAGGGGTCCGAGCCCCAGTACTTC. Its translation: CASSPPEGSEPQYF.

CDR3 protein: CASSQSLQNTGELFF. In nucleotides, the CDR3 is TGCGCCAGCAGCCAGTCGCTCCAGAACACCGGGGAGCTGTTTTTT. The rearrangement joins TRBV4-1 to TRBJ2-2; D gene uncertain. The germline V gene has CDR1 MGHRA and CDR2 YSYEKL. Between the trimmed V and J ends, which lost 3 bases and 1 base, there was a span of 9 bases. The CDR3 runs 15 residues.

DNA for the CDR3: TGCGCCAGCAGCTTGACCCTAGCGGGGCAAAGCTATGAGCAGTTCTTC. Its protein product is CASSLTLAGQSYEQFF. This chain connects TRBV5-1 to TRBJ2-1; 9 positions match TRBD2. Trimming removed 1 base from V and 8 bases from J; junction bases left unmatched: 10. The CDR3 has 16 residues. Germline CDR1 reads SGHRS; CDR2 reads YFSETQ. The entire variable domain, with the rest obtained from reference TRBV5-1 and TRBJ2-1, is as follows: KAGVTQTPRYLIKTRGQQVTLSCSPISGHRSVSWYQQTPGQGLQFLFEYFSETQRNKGNFPGRFSGRQFSNSRSEMNVSTLELGDSALYLCASSLTLAGQSYEQFFGPGTRLTVL.

This sequence joins TRBV2 and TRBJ2-7; possibly TRBD1 for D (5 bases). Germline V gives CDR1 SNHLY, CDR2 FYNNEI. The CDR3 has 13 residues. Trimming took off 8 bases at V and 5 bases at J, with 16 bases between the two ends. In DNA form, the CDR3 reads TGTGCCAGCCACCAGGGATCCTTTGACGAGCAGTACTTC. Its translation is CASHQGSFDEQYF.

V is TRBV19 and J is TRBJ2-7; D not resolved. Trimming took 3 bases from V and 3 from J, leaving 12 bases between them. The CDR3 is 14 amino acids. The germline V gene has CDR1 LNHDA and CDR2 SQIVND (reference sequence). The CDR3, as DNA: TGTGCCAGTAGTATTGGTTCTAACCTCTACGAGCAGTACTTC. Its translation: CASSIGSNLYEQYF. The full variable domain, rest sourced from reference TRBV19 and TRBJ2-7, is DGGITQSPKYLFRKEGQNVTLSCEQNLNHDAMYWYRQDPGQGLRLIYYSQIVNDFQKGDIAEGYSVSREKKESFPLTVTSAQKNPTAFYLCASSIGSNLYEQYFGPGTRLTVT.

This chain uses TRBV27 with TRBJ1-5, with 7 positions matching TRBD1. V trimming: 6 bases; J trimming: 5 bases; junction bases outside the gene matches: 7. The CDR3 extends over 14 amino acids. Germline V CDR1 and CDR2: MNHEY, SMNVEV (reference sequence). The CDR3 DNA sequence: TGTGCCAGCAGCAGGACAGGTTTCGATCAGCCCCAGCATTTT. Translated: CASSRTGFDQPQHF.

In this sample, this clonotype turned up once. This rearrangement joins TRBV6-5 to TRBJ2-3; D is ambiguous. The germline CDR1 and CDR2 sequences are MNHEY and SVGAGI. The germline V and J ends were trimmed by 0 bases and 6 bases, with 7 bases remaining between them. This CDR3 region has 13 residues. CDR3 sequence reads: CASSYSIYDTQYF. The CDR3 bases are TGTGCCAGCAGTTACTCGATTTACGATACGCAGTATTTT.